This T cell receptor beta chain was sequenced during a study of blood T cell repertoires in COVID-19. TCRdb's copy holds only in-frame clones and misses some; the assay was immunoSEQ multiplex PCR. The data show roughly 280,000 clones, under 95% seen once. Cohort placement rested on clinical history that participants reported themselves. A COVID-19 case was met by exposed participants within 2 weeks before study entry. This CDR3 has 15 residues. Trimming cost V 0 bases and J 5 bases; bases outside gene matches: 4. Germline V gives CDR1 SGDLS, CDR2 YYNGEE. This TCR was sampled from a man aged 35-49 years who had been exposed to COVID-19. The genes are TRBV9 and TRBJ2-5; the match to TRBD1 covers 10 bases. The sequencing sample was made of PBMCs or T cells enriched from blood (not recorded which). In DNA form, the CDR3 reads TGTGCCAGCAGCGTAGTTGGACAGGGGGGGGAGACCCAGTACTTC. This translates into CASSVVGQGGETQYF.